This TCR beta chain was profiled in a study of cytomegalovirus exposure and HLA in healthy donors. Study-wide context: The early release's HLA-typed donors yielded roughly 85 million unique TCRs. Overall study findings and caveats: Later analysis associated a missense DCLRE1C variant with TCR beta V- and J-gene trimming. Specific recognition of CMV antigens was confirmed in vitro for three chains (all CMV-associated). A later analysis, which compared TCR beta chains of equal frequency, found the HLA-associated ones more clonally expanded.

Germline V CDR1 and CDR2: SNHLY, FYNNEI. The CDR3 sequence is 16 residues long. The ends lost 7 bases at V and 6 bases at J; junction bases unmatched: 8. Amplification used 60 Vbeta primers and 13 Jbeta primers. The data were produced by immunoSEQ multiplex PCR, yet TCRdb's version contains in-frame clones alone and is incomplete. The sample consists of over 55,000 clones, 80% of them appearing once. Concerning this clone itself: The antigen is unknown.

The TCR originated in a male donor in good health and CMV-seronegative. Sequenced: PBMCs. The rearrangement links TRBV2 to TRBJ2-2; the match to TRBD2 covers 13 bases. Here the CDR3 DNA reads TGTGCCAGCAAACTAGCGGGGGGGCTGGTCGCCGGGGAGCTGTTTTTT. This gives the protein CASKLAGGLVAGELFF.